This T cell receptor (beta chain) appears in the sequencing data of a study of PD-L1 blockade in urothelial cancer. The count of this clone is one. Germline-derived CDR1 and CDR2 are SGHKS and YYEKEE (reference sequence). The CDR3 contains 14 residues. The V gene end was trimmed by 4 bases and the J gene end by 8 bases; junction bases not matched to a gene: 11. Assay used: immunoSEQ multiplex PCR; TCRdb lists only in-frame clones, some missing. The data show 30,000 to 35,000 clones, roughly 84% seen once. The J gene is TRBJ2-7, the V gene TRBV5-5; 8 bases are a match to TRBD2. The origin of this receptor is a man between 60 and 75 years old with urothelial cancer. The material sequenced was PBMCs, taken around atezolizumab (anti-PD-L1) treatment. The CDR3: CASSPGGAGVKQYF. CDR3 in DNA: TGTGCCAGCAGCCCCGGTGGAGCGGGAGTGAAGCAGTACTTC.